These 31 T cell receptor beta chains share one sample of origin, sequenced in a study of T cells in women clearing cervical HPV infection. Produced via immunoSEQ multiplex PCR; TCRdb's table is partial and in-frame only. This sample's table has fewer than 35,000 clones. The sample consisted of blood buffy coat. The receptors originated from a woman between 18 and 70 years old with a cervical HPV16 infection that either progressed to CIN3+ or cleared (not recorded which).

Concerning this clone itself: The read gets to within 3 residues of the CDR3 end, and the germline J gene fills in the rest. The J gene is TRBJ2-3, the V gene TRBV20-1; D is undetermined. Germline values: CDR1 DFQATT, CDR2 SNEGSKA (reference sequence). The CDR3 spans 14 residues. With 3 bases removed from V and 6 bases from J, the gap between germline ends came to 16 bases. The CDR3 reads CSARKFDPGDTQYF. The CDR3 DNA, read in part, is TGCAGTGCTAGGAAATTCGACCCCGGGGATACG.

CDR3 DNA, as far as it was read: TGTGCCAGCACCCCGCGGCCAGCAAGGAATGAG. This codes for CASTPRPARNE. The complete CDR3 sequence is CASTPRPARNEQFF. This chain connects TRBV6-2 or TRBV6-3 to TRBJ2-1; D is undetermined. The CDR3 goes on 3 residues after the read ends, and that part is filled in from the germline J gene. Looked up from germline, CDR1 is MNHEY and CDR2 is SVGEGT. CDR3 length: 14 amino acids. V was pared by 7 bases and J by 7 bases, with 17 bases between.

With respect to this clone: From the germline J gene comes the end of the CDR3, since the read stops 3 residues before it. The V and J genes are TRBV20-1 and TRBJ1-5; the D gene is possibly TRBD1 (5 bases). This CDR3 has 13 residues. V lost 4 bases and J lost 2, with 9 bases in between. Germline assignment: CDR1 DFQATT and CDR2 SNEGSKA (reference sequence). The CDR3 DNA, read in part, is TGCAGTGCTATCGACAGACGCAATCAGCCC. It translates to CSAIDRRNQP. The complete CDR3 sequence is CSAIDRRNQPQHF.

A remark on this clone: The read terminates 3 residues before the CDR3 end, so the remaining end is supplied by the germline J gene. The chain uses TRBV6-2 or TRBV6-3 and TRBJ2-2, with 9 nucleotides matching TRBD1. This CDR3 contains 16 residues. The germline CDR1 and CDR2 sequences are MNHEY and SVGEGT. Incomplete CDR3 DNA: TGTGCCAGCACCGACAGGGGGATCACAACTAATGAAAAG. As protein: CASTDRGITTNEK. The whole CDR3 sequence reads CASTDRGITTNEKLFF.

As to this clone: From the germline J gene comes the end of the CDR3, since the read stops 3 residues before it. The chain has TRBV4-1 and TRBJ1-5; a weak D match, TRBD1 (6 bases). The CDR3 extends over 16 amino acids. Between the trimmed V and J ends, which lost 2 bases and 1 base, there was a span of 12 bases. CDR1 is MGHRA and CDR2 is YSYEKL in the germline V gene. CDR3 sequence reads: CASSQPKDRSNQPQHF. CDR3 bases read: TGCGCCAGCAGCCAACCTAAGGACAGAAGCAATCAGCCC.

As for this clone: Coverage ceases 3 residues before the CDR3 finishes, and the germline J gene fills in the end. The rearrangement links TRBV6-2 or TRBV6-3 to TRBJ2-5; 12 bases agree with TRBD2. Germline assignment: CDR1 MNHEY and CDR2 SVGEGT. V was clipped by 0 bases and J by 4 bases; unmatched bases: 6. The CDR3 consists of 17 residues. CDR3 bases read: TGTGCCAGCAGTTACTCATTGCTAGCGGGAGGGCTAGAGACC. Protein product: CASSYSLLAGGLET. The CDR3 reads in full as CASSYSLLAGGLETQYF.

With regard to this clone: The read terminates 3 residues ahead of where the CDR3 ends, so the germline J gene completes it. The genes are TRBV20-1 and TRBJ1-3; D might be TRBD1 (5 bases). Germline values: CDR1 DFQATT, CDR2 SNEGSKA (reference sequence). This CDR3 spans 15 amino acids. The ends were cut back, 0 bases at V and 2 bases at J, with 11 bases in the middle. The CDR3 DNA, read in part, is TGCAGTGCTAGAGATTTTAAAGGGGCTGGAAACACC. Its protein product is CSARDFKGAGNT. The complete CDR3 protein is CSARDFKGAGNTIYF.

Note on this clone: The read ends 3 residues early relative to the CDR3; the germline J gene fills the gap. The chain combines TRBV20-1 with TRBJ1-2; 7 bases align to TRBD1. CDR3 length: 13 amino acids. Losses at the gene ends were 7 bases for V and 4 bases for J; bases not matched to a gene: 9. Germline assignment: CDR1 DFQATT and CDR2 SNEGSKA (reference sequence). The chain's CDR3 is CSVINRGLYGYTF. CDR3 DNA, as far as it was read: TGCAGTGTGATCAACAGGGGACTCTATGGC.

For this clone: The read comes to an end 3 residues before the CDR3 does, leaving the germline J gene to fill in the end. The chain uses TRBV7-6 and TRBJ2-7, with TRBD2 matching over 9 bases. Trimming cost V 5 bases and J 3 bases; bases outside gene matches: 2. The CDR3 loop spans 13 amino acids. The germline CDR1 and CDR2 sequences are SGHVS and FNYEAQ. This CDR3 is CASSGSGSYEQYF. The DNA read from the CDR3 is TGTGCCAGCAGCGGTAGCGGGAGCTACGAG.

About this clone: A read error may account for a junction end that differs from germline. The sequence runs out 3 residues before the end of the CDR3; the remainder is reconstructed from the germline J gene. The rearrangement uses TRBV4-1 and TRBJ1-5, with D possibly matching TRBD1 (6 bases). This CDR3 has 16 residues. The germline V gene encodes CDR1 MGHRA and CDR2 YSYEKL. CDR3 bases read: TGCACCAGCAGTATTACGATACAGGGCGGGAATCAGCCC. It translates to CTSSITIQGGNQP. The whole CDR3 region reads CTSSITIQGGNQPQHF.

For this clone: The read terminates 3 residues ahead of where the CDR3 ends, so the germline J gene completes it. V gene TRBV5-4 combines with J gene TRBJ2-1; 10 nucleotides agree with TRBD1. The CDR3 covers 16 residues. Germline V gene lookup returns CDR1 SGHNT and CDR2 YYREEE (reference sequence). Trimming at V came to 4 bases and at J to 9 bases, leaving 13 bases not matched to a gene. CDR3 DNA (partial): TGTGCCAGCAGCGAGCGAGGGACAGGGGTAGAAGGTGAG. Protein sequence: CASSERGTGVEGE. The full CDR3 is CASSERGTGVEGEQFF. Complete variable domain (other parts from reference TRBV5-4 and TRBJ2-1): ETGVTQSPTHLIKTRGQQVTLRCSSQSGHNTVSWYQQALGQGPQFIFQYYREEENGRGNFPPRFSGLQFPNYSSELNVNALELDDSALYLCASSERGTGVEGEQFFGPGTRLTVL.

With respect to this clone: The read halts 3 residues ahead of the CDR3 end, with the missing end drawn from the germline J gene. V gene TRBV20-1 combines with J gene TRBJ2-7; TRBD2 matches at 7 bases. CDR1 and CDR2 from the germline V gene are DFQATT and SNEGSKA (reference sequence). The length of the CDR3 is 14 residues. V lost 6 bases, J lost 3 bases, and 11 bases stayed unmatched. CDR3 region: CSASGGEGLYEQYF. Incomplete CDR3 DNA: TGCAGTGCCAGTGGGGGGGAGGGCCTCTACGAG.

As to this clone: The missing CDR3 end, 3 residues past where the read stops, is filled in from the germline J gene. The chain employs TRBV7-6 and TRBJ1-6; D possibly corresponds to TRBD1 (6 bases). In germline, CDR1 is SGHVS, CDR2 FNYEAQ. V shed 1 base and J shed 6 bases, with 7 bases lying between them. This CDR3 region has 14 residues. The CDR3: CASSLGQVNSPLHF. The sequenced part of the CDR3 DNA is TGTGCCAGCAGCTTAGGACAGGTTAATTCACCC.

The DNA read from the CDR3 is TGTGCCAGCAGCTTGGCGGGACAGGATCAGCCC. Residues: CASSLAGQDQP. From start to end, the CDR3 is CASSLAGQDQPQHF. The chain couples TRBV5-5 to TRBJ1-5, with TRBD1 matching over 8 bases. The read ends 3 residues shy of where the CDR3 ends; the end is completed using the germline J gene. The J segment lost 5 bases and the V segment lost 0 bases, leaving 1 base of the junction unmatched. Germline CDR1 reads SGHKS; CDR2 reads YYEKEE (reference sequence). This CDR3 comprises 14 residues.

On this clone: The read halts 3 residues ahead of the CDR3 end, with the missing end drawn from the germline J gene. The chain employs TRBV5-1 and TRBJ2-3, with D perhaps TRBD1 (6 bases). V gave up 1 base and J gave up 0 bases, with 15 bases separating them. The CDR3 spans 17 residues. Germline V gene sequence: CDR1 SGHRS, CDR2 YFSETQ. The CDR3 protein is CASSLRDGGISTDTQYF. The CDR3 DNA, read in part, is TGCGCCAGCAGCTTGCGGGATGGGGGCATTAGCACAGATACG.

A word on this clone: The CDR3 extends 3 residues past the end of the read, so its final part is completed from the germline J gene. The chain has TRBV20-1 and TRBJ2-1, with TRBD1 identical over 11 bases. Germline assignment: CDR1 DFQATT and CDR2 SNEGSKA (reference sequence). V trimming: 2 bases; J trimming: 8 bases; junction bases outside the gene matches: 8. The CDR3 covers 15 residues. CDR3 in amino acids: CSARWGGQGDHEQFF. CDR3 bases read: TGCAGTGCTAGATGGGGGGGACAGGGGGATCATGAG.

Turning to this clone: With the read ending 3 residues before the CDR3 end, the germline J gene is used to fill in that end. The chain has TRBV5-4 and TRBJ1-1; D might be TRBD1 (6 bases). In germline, CDR1 is SGHNT, CDR2 YYREEE (reference sequence). The CDR3 has 13 residues. V was clipped by 3 bases and J by 2 bases, with 8 bases between them. The CDR3 region is CASSWDTNTEAFF. CDR3 bases read: TGTGCCAGCAGCTGGGACACCAACACTGAA.

As regards this clone: The read ends 3 residues before the CDR3 terminus; that terminus is restored from the germline J gene. This chain connects TRBV20-1 to TRBJ2-5, with D possibly being TRBD1 or TRBD2 (5 bases each). The CDR3 totals 15 residues. Trimming removed 1 base from V and 1 base from J, with 13 bases in between. Per the germline V gene, CDR1 is DFQATT and CDR2 is SNEGSKA (reference sequence). The sequenced CDR3 bases are TGCAGTGCTAGAGGGACCGAGGGGTTCCAAGAGACC. Protein sequence: CSARGTEGFQET. The entire CDR3 sequence reads CSARGTEGFQETQYF.

On this clone itself: The missing CDR3 end, 3 residues past where the read stops, is filled in from the germline J gene. The V gene is TRBV6-2 or TRBV6-3, the J gene TRBJ2-3; weak D call: TRBD1 (5 bases). The V end lost 8 bases, the J end lost 1 base, and 10 bases lay between the germline ends. The CDR3 runs to 13 residues. Germline V lookup: CDR1 MNHEY, CDR2 SVGEGT. The part of the CDR3 DNA that was read is TGTGCCAGCCTGTACAGGCGCACAGATACG. Translating it yields CASLYRRTDT. From start to end, the CDR3 is CASLYRRTDTQYF.

Comments on this clone: The read comes to an end 3 residues before the CDR3 does, leaving the germline J gene to fill in the end. The rearrangement links TRBV20-1 to TRBJ2-3, with D tentatively TRBD2 (6 bases). The CDR3 is 12 residues long. Germline CDR1 reads DFQATT; CDR2 reads SNEGSKA (reference sequence). With 6 bases removed from V and 4 bases from J, the gap between germline ends came to 11 bases. CDR3 sequence: CSAPDYSDTQYF. CDR3 bases read: TGCAGTGCGCCGGACTACTCAGATACG.

In regard to this clone: The observed sequence ends 3 residues before the CDR3 terminus, with the missing tail filled in from the germline J gene. The chain is built from TRBV20-1 and TRBJ2-3, with 7 bases matching TRBD1. Germline V lookup: CDR1 DFQATT, CDR2 SNEGSKA (reference sequence). The CDR3 spans 15 residues. Trimming at V came to 8 bases and at J to 3 bases, leaving 14 bases not matched to a gene. The CDR3 spells CSPSEGASRTDTQYF. Partial CDR3 DNA: TGCAGTCCCTCCGAGGGGGCATCTCGTACAGATACG.

As concerns this clone: The CDR3 is cut off 3 residues early in the read; its end comes from the germline J gene. J is TRBJ2-5 and V is TRBV20-1; D is possibly TRBD2 (7 bases). V lost 4 bases and J lost 5, with 17 bases in between. This CDR3 has 14 amino acids. CDR1 is DFQATT and CDR2 is SNEGSKA in the germline V gene (reference sequence). The CDR3 here is CSAKGHPLAETQYF. Incomplete CDR3 DNA: TGCAGTGCTAAGGGACATCCACTAGCGGAGACC.

As to this clone: The CDR3 is cut off 3 residues early in the read; its end comes from the germline J gene. The chain couples TRBV20-1 to TRBJ1-2, with 8 bases aligning to TRBD1. Germline V gene sequence: CDR1 DFQATT, CDR2 SNEGSKA (reference sequence). The CDR3 length is 13 residues. With 3 bases clipped from V and 4 bases from J, the junction kept 4 bases outside the gene matches. CDR3 residues: CSARTGVTYGYTF. The sequenced CDR3 bases are TGCAGTGCTAGGACAGGGGTGACCTATGGC.

In regard to this clone: The read finishes 3 residues shy of the CDR3 end, and the germline J gene is used to complete it. This chain uses TRBV7-3 with TRBJ2-3, with D possibly being TRBD1 (5 bases). This CDR3 has 13 residues. V dropped 3 bases and J dropped 4 bases, with 8 bases sitting between them. Germline V CDR1 and CDR2: SGHTA, FQGTGA. CDR3 in amino acids: CASSFNRPDTQYF. CDR3 DNA (partial): TGTGCCAGCAGCTTTAACAGGCCAGATACG.

As to this clone: The read terminates 3 residues ahead of where the CDR3 ends, so the germline J gene completes it. The genes are TRBV28 and TRBJ1-5; 8 bases agree with TRBD1. The CDR3 runs 16 residues. With 2 bases clipped from V and 4 bases from J, the junction kept 7 bases outside the gene matches. Germline V lookup: CDR1 MDHEN, CDR2 SYDVKM. The sequenced part of the CDR3 DNA is TGTGCCAGCAGTTTACTGGGGACAGGCCGGAATCAGCCC. It yields the protein CASSLLGTGRNQP. The entire CDR3 protein reads CASSLLGTGRNQPQHF.

Partial CDR3 DNA: TGCGCCAGCAGTGATTACAGAACCTCCTACGAG. Translated: CASSDYRTSYE. The full CDR3 reads CASSDYRTSYEQYF. The chain combines TRBV10-1 with TRBJ2-7, with D unclear. The CDR3 goes on 3 residues after the read ends, and that part is filled in from the germline J gene. CDR3 length: 14 residues. The germline CDR1 and CDR2 sequences are WNHNN and SYGVQD (reference sequence). V was pared by 3 bases and J by 0 bases, with 9 bases between.

Of note for this clone: The read halts 3 residues ahead of the CDR3 end, with the missing end drawn from the germline J gene. The rearrangement joins TRBV18 to TRBJ1-1, with D possibly being TRBD1 (6 bases). In germline, CDR1 is KGHSH, CDR2 LQKENI. The CDR3 runs to 13 residues. The CDR3 loop is CASSLQPGDEAFF. The sequenced part of the CDR3 DNA is TGTGCCAGCTCACTGCAACCAGGGGACGAA.

Comments on this clone: The read ends 3 residues shy of where the CDR3 ends; the end is completed using the germline J gene. The chain combines TRBV20-1 with TRBJ2-5, with 13 bases lining up with TRBD2. Germline loops: CDR1 DFQATT, CDR2 SNEGSKA (reference sequence). The CDR3 covers 17 residues. The J segment lost 7 bases and the V segment lost 0 bases, leaving 11 bases of the junction unmatched. CDR3 protein: CSARDEETSGRLGTQYF. The sequenced CDR3 bases are TGCAGTGCTAGAGATGAGGAGACTAGCGGGAGGCTAGGGACC.

Note on this clone: The read falls 3 residues short of the CDR3 end, and the missing part is taken from the germline J gene. The V gene is TRBV19, the J gene TRBJ2-7, with D perhaps TRBD1 (6 bases). The germline V gene encodes CDR1 LNHDA and CDR2 SQIVND (reference sequence). The CDR3 sequence is 13 residues long. V dropped 4 bases and J dropped 6 bases, with 13 bases sitting between them. The part of the CDR3 DNA that was read is TGTGCCAGTAGTACGAAGACAGGTATCGAG. Protein sequence: CASSTKTGIE. The entire CDR3 reads CASSTKTGIEQYF. Full variable domain (rest looked up from reference TRBV19 and TRBJ2-7): DGGITQSPKYLFRKEGQNVTLSCEQNLNHDAMYWYRQDPGQGLRLIYYSQIVNDFQKGDIAEGYSVSREKKESFPLTVTSAQKNPTAFYLCASSTKTGIEQYFGPGTRLTVT.

In the case of this clone: The read ends 3 residues early relative to the CDR3; the germline J gene fills the gap. This rearrangement joins TRBV6-2 or TRBV6-3 to TRBJ2-1, with 7 bases matching TRBD2. Germline trimming cut 4 bases from V and 3 bases from J; bases unmatched to any gene: 6. There are 15 residues in the CDR3. Germline V gives CDR1 MNHEY, CDR2 SVGEGT. The covered CDR3 bases are TGTGCCAGCAGTTTCTCTAGCGGTGTCTACAATGAG. It translates to CASSFSSGVYNE. The CDR3 reads in full as CASSFSSGVYNEQFF.

Concerning this clone: Read sequence stops 3 residues before the CDR3 end, and the germline J gene provides the missing end. The gene calls are TRBV5-3 and TRBJ1-2; the match to TRBD1 covers 10 bases. TRBV5-3 is identified as an open reading frame with a role that is uncertain. Germline trimming cut 3 bases from V and 2 bases from J; bases unmatched to any gene: 7. The CDR3 is made up of 16 amino acids. The CDR3 bases that were read are TGTGCCAGAAGCTCCCGGGACAGGGGCCCAAACTATGGC. Translation: CARSSRDRGPNYG. The complete CDR3 reads CARSSRDRGPNYGYTF.